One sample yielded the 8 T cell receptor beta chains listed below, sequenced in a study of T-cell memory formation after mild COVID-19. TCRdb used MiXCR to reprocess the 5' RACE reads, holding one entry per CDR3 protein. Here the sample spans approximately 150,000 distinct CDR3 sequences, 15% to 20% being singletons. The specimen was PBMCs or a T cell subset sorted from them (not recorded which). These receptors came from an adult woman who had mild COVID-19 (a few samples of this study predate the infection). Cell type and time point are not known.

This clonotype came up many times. The DNA of the CDR3 is TGTGCCAGCGCCCAGGGGCTGTCCTACGAGCAGTACTTC. Translating it yields CASAQGLSYEQYF. The chain combines TRBV4-2 with TRBJ2-7; tentative D call: TRBD1 (6 bases). CDR1 is LGHNA, CDR2 YNFKEQ, per germline. CDR3 length equals 13 residues. Trimming removed 8 bases at V and 1 base at J, with 12 bases between.

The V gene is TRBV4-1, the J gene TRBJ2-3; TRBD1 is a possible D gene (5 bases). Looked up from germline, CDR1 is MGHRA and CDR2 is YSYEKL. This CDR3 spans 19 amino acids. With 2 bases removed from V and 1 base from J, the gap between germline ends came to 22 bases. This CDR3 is CASSQSWAPGWEGTDTQYF. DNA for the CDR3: TGCGCCAGCAGCCAATCTTGGGCCCCAGGGTGGGAAGGCACAGATACGCAGTATTTT.

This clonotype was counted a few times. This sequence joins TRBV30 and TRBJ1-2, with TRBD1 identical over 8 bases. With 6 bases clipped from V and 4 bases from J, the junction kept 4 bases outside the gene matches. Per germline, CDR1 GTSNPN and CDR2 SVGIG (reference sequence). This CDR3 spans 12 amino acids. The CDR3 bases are TGTGCCTGTAGGACAGGGTCCTATGGCTACACCTTC. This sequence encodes CACRTGSYGYTF.

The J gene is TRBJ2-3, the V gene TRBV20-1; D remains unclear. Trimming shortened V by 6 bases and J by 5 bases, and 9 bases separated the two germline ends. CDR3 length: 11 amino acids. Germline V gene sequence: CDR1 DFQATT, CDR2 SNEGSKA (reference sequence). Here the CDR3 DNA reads TGCAGTGCCGAGAAGGGAGATACGCAGTATTTT. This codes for CSAEKGDTQYF.

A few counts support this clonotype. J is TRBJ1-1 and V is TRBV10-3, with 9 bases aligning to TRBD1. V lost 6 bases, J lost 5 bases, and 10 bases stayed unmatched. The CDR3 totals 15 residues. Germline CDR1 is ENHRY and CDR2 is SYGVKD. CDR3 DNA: TGTGCCATCAGAGCCCCGGGACAGGGATCGACTGAAGCTTTCTTT. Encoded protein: CAIRAPGQGSTEAFF.

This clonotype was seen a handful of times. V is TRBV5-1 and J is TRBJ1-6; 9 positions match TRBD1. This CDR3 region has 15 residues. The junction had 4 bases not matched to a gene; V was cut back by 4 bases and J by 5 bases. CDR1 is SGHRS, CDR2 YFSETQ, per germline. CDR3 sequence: CASSSRDRDNSPLHF. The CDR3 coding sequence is TGCGCCAGCAGCAGCCGGGACAGGGATAATTCACCCCTCCACTTT.

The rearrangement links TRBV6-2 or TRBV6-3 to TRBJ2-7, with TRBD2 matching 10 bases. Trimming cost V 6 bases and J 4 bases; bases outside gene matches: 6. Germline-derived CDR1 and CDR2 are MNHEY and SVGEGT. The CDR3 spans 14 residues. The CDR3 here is CASRASGRSYEQYF. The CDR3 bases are TGTGCCAGCAGAGCTAGCGGGAGATCGTACGAGCAGTACTTC.

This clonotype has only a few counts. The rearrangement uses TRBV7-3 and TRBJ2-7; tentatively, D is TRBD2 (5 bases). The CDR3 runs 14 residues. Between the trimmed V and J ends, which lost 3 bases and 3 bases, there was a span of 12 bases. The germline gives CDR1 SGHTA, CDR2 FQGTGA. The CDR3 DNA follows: TGTGCCAGCAGCTTCCAAGGCGGGCACTACGAGCAGTACTTC. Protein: CASSFQGGHYEQYF.